The rows below give T cell receptor beta chains drawn from one sample of a study of blood T cell repertoires in COVID-19. Profiled with immunoSEQ multiplex PCR; TCRdb holds only in-frame clones, not every one. The sample has roughly 330,000 clones; roughly 83% are singletons. Sequenced sample: peripheral blood. The receptors were sampled from a woman between 45 and 60 years old with acute or convalescent COVID-19. CDR3s leave out the opening cysteine and the closing phenylalanine or tryptophan. The size entry is marked missing in some rows and otherwise reads once, few, many or a size class.

clone_size,v_call,cdr3_aa
-,TRBV5-1,ASSLGTGSMNTDTQY
-,TRBV9,ASSVIAGVGGNEQF
-,TRBV6-2/TRBV6-3,ASSYPGPDTQY
-,TRBV9,ASSVGWAGTSRVTTYNEQF
once,TRBV5-5,ASSIRTGLLPNYGYT
-,TRBV7-9,ASSLGLAGYTDTQY
-,TRBV7-2,ASKPTGTANTGELF
-,TRBV18,ASSPRGQGGDQPQH
-,TRBV28,ASSPGQGAFGYT
-,TRBV19,ASTELGDRYSNQPQH
few,TRBV6-2/TRBV6-3,ASSVGQPNQPQH
-,TRBV19,ASHQRQGNTEAF
-,TRBV29-1,SGERTGDTEAF
-,TRBV28,ASSTGASNYGYT
-,TRBV5-4,ASSWPGQQPLYGYT
-,TRBV6-2/TRBV6-3,ASSYPIPHRDRGLFSYEQY
few,TRBV7-8,ASSLETGGVQPQH
-,TRBV29-1,SVEDRQGGYGYT
-,TRBV6-2/TRBV6-3,ASSPASGSRYEQY
-,TRBV6-4,ASRGGTLGPLAKNIQY
-,TRBV27,ASAEAGIEETQY